A single sample gave rise to the 27 T cell receptor beta chains below, sequenced in a study of CD8 T cells in ankylosing spondylitis. Notes on the study in general: Ankylosing spondylitis blood seemed to carry a telltale TCR beta motif made of fewer than ten highly homologous variants.

MiXCR, run by TCRdb on the 5' RACE reads, gives a single entry per CDR3 protein. Counted here are 350,000 or so distinct CDR3 sequences, 7.5% to 9% occurring once; the ten biggest clones make up more than 14%. The antigens for these receptors are not known. Sample: blood, either unsorted or a sorted T cell fraction (not recorded which). These receptors were collected from a male donor with ankylosing spondylitis.

The sample holds many counts of this clonotype. The chain couples TRBV12-3 or TRBV12-4 to TRBJ2-7; 11 positions agree with TRBD2. The CDR3 extends over 15 amino acids. Germline trimming cut 3 bases from V and 2 bases from J; bases unmatched to any gene: 3. The CDR3 loop is CASSFILAGAYEQYF. CDR3 sequence (DNA): TGTGCCAGCAGTTTTATACTAGCGGGAGCCTACGAGCAGTACTTC.

J is TRBJ2-1 and V is TRBV19, with 11 positions matching TRBD2. CDR3 length: 15 residues. Germline V gene sequence: CDR1 LNHDA, CDR2 SQIVND (reference sequence). The J segment lost 5 bases and the V segment lost 7 bases, leaving 7 bases of the junction unmatched. The CDR3: CASKSIAGGHNEQFF. CDR3 DNA sequence: TGTGCCAGTAAATCGATAGCGGGAGGGCACAATGAGCAGTTCTTC.

The chain carries TRBV2 and TRBJ2-3; TRBD2 aligns across 11 bases. The CDR3 covers 16 residues. V shed 6 bases and J 6 bases; nucleotides not matched to a gene: 11. Germline V gene data show CDR1 as SNHLY and CDR2 as FYNNEI. CDR3 DNA: TGTGCCAGCAGATCACTAGCGGGGGCTTCGGGTGATACGCAGTATTTT. Encoded protein: CASRSLAGASGDTQYF. The whole variable domain, filled in from reference TRBV2 and TRBJ2-3, reads EPEVTQTPSHQVTQMGQEVILRCVPISNHLYFYWYRQILGQKVEFLVSFYNNEISEKSEIFDDQFSVERPDGSNFTLKIRSTKLEDSAMYFCASRSLAGASGDTQYFGPGTRLTVL.

There are many counts of this clonotype. The chain has TRBV28 and TRBJ1-1; 8 bases match TRBD1. This CDR3 contains 12 residues. Germline trimming cut 7 bases from V and 12 bases from J; bases unmatched to any gene: 10. Germline V gene lookup returns CDR1 MDHEN and CDR2 SYDVKM. The CDR3 DNA follows: TGTGCCAGCAATGAGGCGACAGGGGTGACTTTCTTT. It encodes CASNEATGVTFF.

The sample holds many counts of this clonotype. The V gene is TRBV29-1, the J gene TRBJ2-1, with D possibly TRBD1 on 6 matching bases. The germline V and J ends were trimmed by 4 bases and 0 bases, with 13 bases remaining between them. The CDR3 covers 15 residues. Germline V gene sequence: CDR1 SQVTM, CDR2 ANQGSEA. This chain's CDR3 is CSVVGTPSSYNEQFF. CDR3 nucleotides: TGCAGCGTTGTCGGGACACCGAGCTCCTACAATGAGCAGTTCTTC.

The sample holds a few counts of this clonotype. CDR3 nucleotides: TGTGCCATCAGTGAGTCTGGCGGGGACCTGATCGAAAAACTGTTTTTT. Translation: CAISESGGDLIEKLFF. The rearrangement links TRBV10-3 to TRBJ1-4; D is perhaps TRBD1 (5 bases). The ends were cut back, 0 bases at V and 8 bases at J, with 16 bases in the middle. This CDR3 spans 16 amino acids. CDR1 and CDR2 (germline): ENHRY, SYGVKD.

CDR3 loop: CASSQSLAGGVNEQFF. The CDR3 DNA sequence: TGTGCCAGCAGCCAATCACTAGCGGGAGGTGTCAATGAGCAGTTCTTC. The V and J genes are TRBV4-2 and TRBJ2-1; 12 bases line up with TRBD2. CDR1 is LGHNA and CDR2 is YNFKEQ in the germline V gene. J was trimmed by 6 bases and V by 2 bases; bases with no gene match: 5. The CDR3 length is 16 residues.

This clonotype was seen a handful of times. This CDR3 reads CAISGTLEGELFF. CDR3 coding DNA: TGTGCCATCAGTGGGACCTTAGAAGGGGAGCTGTTTTTT. The chain couples TRBV10-3 to TRBJ2-2, with D unclear. This CDR3 has 13 amino acids. CDR1 is ENHRY, CDR2 SYGVKD, per germline. V lost 4 bases, J lost 8 bases, and 11 bases lay in between.

This clonotype was detected a few times. CDR3 nucleotides: TGTGCCAGAAGTCCGACCACTAGCGGAGCCTACGAGCAGTACTTC. As protein: CARSPTTSGAYEQYF. This chain links TRBV12-3 or TRBV12-4 with TRBJ2-7; 8 nucleotides match TRBD2. The trim removed 9 bases at V and 2 bases at J, leaving 12 bases unmatched. This CDR3 is 15 amino acids long.

There are a few counts of this clonotype. The chain employs TRBV15 and TRBJ2-3; TRBD2 is a possible D gene (6 bases). Germline CDR1 is LNHNV and CDR2 is YYDKDF (reference sequence). Trimming took off 4 bases at V and 5 bases at J, with 13 bases between the two ends. The CDR3 totals 14 residues. CDR3 DNA sequence: TGTGCCACCAGCACGACGGTCGGGGGAGATACGCAGTATTTT. It translates to CATSTTVGGDTQYF.

This clonotype was counted only a few times. This sequence joins TRBV28 and TRBJ1-1; no reliable D call. Trimming stripped 4 bases from V and 0 bases from J, with 6 bases between. CDR1 is MDHEN, CDR2 SYDVKM, per germline. CDR3 length equals 13 residues. CDR3 sequence (DNA): TGTGCCAGCAGTTCGTTCTTGAACACTGAAGCTTTCTTT. Its protein is CASSSFLNTEAFF.

This chain links TRBV5-6 with TRBJ1-2; the match to TRBD1 covers 7 bases. Germline CDR1 SGHDT, CDR2 YYEEEE. Unmatched junction bases numbered 8, after V lost 4 bases and J lost 2 bases. The CDR3 runs 15 residues. The DNA for the CDR3 is TGTGCCAGCAGCAAGAGACGGGACAGAAACTATGGCTACACCTTC. Its translation: CASSKRRDRNYGYTF. The full variable domain, with the rest looked up from reference TRBV5-6 and TRBJ1-2, is DAGVTQSPTHLIKTRGQQVTLRCSPKSGHDTVSWYQQALGQGPQFIFQYYEEEERQRGNFPDRFSGHQFPNYSSELNVNALLLGDSALYLCASSKRRDRNYGYTFGSGTRLTVV.

This clonotype was recorded a few times. J is TRBJ2-7 and V is TRBV7-2; tentative D call: TRBD2 (6 bases). Germline V lookup: CDR1 SGHTA, CDR2 FQGNSA. The CDR3 runs 15 residues. Between the trimmed V and J ends, which lost 5 bases and 4 bases, there was a span of 18 bases. CDR3 coding DNA: TGTGCCAGCAGCCGACCTCCCAGACTAGGGTACGAGCAGTACTTC. It is translated as CASSRPPRLGYEQYF. The full variable domain, completed using reference TRBV7-2 and TRBJ2-7, is GAGVSQSPSNKVTEKGKDVELRCDPISGHTALYWYRQSLGQGLEFLIYFQGNSAPDKSGLPSDRFSAERTGGSVSTLTIQRTQQEDSAVYLCASSRPPRLGYEQYFGPGTRLTVT.

V and J are TRBV20-1 and TRBJ1-4, with 10 positions matching TRBD1. The CDR3 is made up of 13 amino acids. The J segment lost 7 bases and the V segment lost 5 bases, leaving 4 bases of the junction unmatched. Germline V gene lookup returns CDR1 DFQATT and CDR2 SNEGSKA (reference sequence). CDR3 bases: TGCAGTGCTGCCGGGACAGGGGTTGAAAAACTGTTTTTT. It specifies CSAAGTGVEKLFF.

The chain carries TRBV27 and TRBJ2-7; D remains unclear. CDR1 and CDR2 from the germline V gene are MNHEY and SMNVEV (reference sequence). Trimming pared 4 bases from V and 6 bases from J, leaving 10 bases between. CDR3 size: 12 residues. The CDR3, as DNA: TGTGCCAGCAGTTACCCCCAAGGCGAGCAGTACTTC. It specifies CASSYPQGEQYF.

This clonotype was seen more than once but under ten times. J is TRBJ2-1 and V is TRBV7-9, with 10 bases aligning to TRBD2. J was trimmed by 6 bases and V by 3 bases; bases with no gene match: 5. This CDR3 region has 15 residues. Germline CDR1 is SEHNR and CDR2 is FQNEAQ (reference sequence). Here the CDR3 reads CASSFLAGDSNEQFF. The CDR3 DNA follows: TGTGCCAGCAGCTTTCTAGCGGGAGACTCCAATGAGCAGTTCTTC.

This clonotype was observed a few times. This chain uses TRBV5-1 with TRBJ2-1; D not certain. The CDR3 runs to 14 residues. Trimming pared 2 bases from V and 0 bases from J, leaving 6 bases between. Germline V CDR1 and CDR2: SGHRS, YFSETQ. The CDR3 DNA sequence: TGCGCCAGCAGCTTCTTTAGCTCCTACAATGAGCAGTTCTTC. The encoded protein is CASSFFSSYNEQFF.

The J gene is TRBJ2-2, the V gene TRBV6-5; D could derive from TRBD1 or TRBD2 (5 bases each). CDR3 length: 15 amino acids. The V and J ends lost 2 bases and 0 bases respectively, with 7 bases between them. The germline gives CDR1 MNHEY, CDR2 SVGAGI. The CDR3 is CASSYGTPNTGELFF. DNA of the CDR3: TGTGCCAGCAGTTACGGGACGCCGAACACCGGGGAGCTGTTTTTT.

This clonotype was counted at least ten times. The chain joins TRBV5-1 to TRBJ2-7; 9 bases match TRBD1. CDR3 length: 15 residues. From germline, CDR1 is SGHRS and CDR2 YFSETQ. J was trimmed by 2 bases and V by 4 bases; bases with no gene match: 7. The CDR3 loop reads CASSLIGTGPYEQYF. CDR3 sequence (DNA): TGCGCCAGCAGCCTTATTGGGACAGGGCCCTACGAGCAGTACTTC.

This clonotype occurred many times. The rearrangement links TRBV7-2 to TRBJ2-5, with 7 bases that match TRBD1. Looked up from germline, CDR1 is SGHTA and CDR2 is FQGNSA. The CDR3 consists of 14 residues. The V and J ends lost 5 bases and 4 bases, in that order; junction bases with no gene match: 7. The CDR3 nucleotides are TGTGCCAGCAGCATCAGACAGGGCCGAGAGACCCAGTACTTC. It codes for CASSIRQGRETQYF.

CDR3 loop: CASSWYSTWANQETQYF. The CDR3 DNA is TGCGCCAGCAGTTGGTATAGTACGTGGGCTAACCAAGAGACCCAGTACTTC. The chain has TRBV5-1 and TRBJ2-5, with D uncertain. V dropped 5 bases and J dropped 0 bases, with 20 bases sitting between them. Germline CDR1 SGHRS, CDR2 YFSETQ. This CDR3 is built from 17 residues. Together with reference TRBV5-1 and TRBJ2-5, the CDR3 gives the full variable domain: KAGVTQTPRYLIKTRGQQVTLSCSPISGHRSVSWYQQTPGQGLQFLFEYFSETQRNKGNFPGRFSGRQFSNSRSEMNVSTLELGDSALYLCASSWYSTWANQETQYFGPGTRLLVL.

The table lists this clonotype with many counts. The V call is TRBV7-9, the J call TRBJ2-2; D unclear. Germline CDR1 SEHNR, CDR2 FQNEAQ (reference sequence). Trimming took 8 bases from V and 6 from J, leaving 4 bases between them. CDR3 length: 10 residues. Here the CDR3 reads CASSAGELFF. CDR3 in DNA: TGTGCCAGCTCCGCCGGGGAGCTGTTTTTT.

The chain links TRBV5-6 to TRBJ1-1; D is ambiguous. Germline CDR1 reads SGHDT; CDR2 reads YYEEEE. The CDR3 contains 14 residues. Trimming pared 1 base from V and 5 bases from J, leaving 12 bases between. DNA for the CDR3: TGTGCCAGCAGCTTGTCGGCGGGAAGGACTGAAGCTTTCTTT. As protein: CASSLSAGRTEAFF.

This clonotype has a handful of counts. The V gene is TRBV5-4, the J gene TRBJ2-3, with TRBD2 matching 12 bases. Germline values: CDR1 SGHNT, CDR2 YYREEE (reference sequence). This CDR3 region has 16 residues. Trimming cost V 2 bases and J 4 bases; bases outside gene matches: 5. This CDR3 is CASSLRLAGVSDTQYF. CDR3 nucleotide sequence: TGTGCCAGCAGCTTAAGACTAGCGGGAGTTTCAGATACGCAGTATTTT.

The V and J genes are TRBV3-1 and TRBJ1-1, with TRBD1 matching over 8 bases. The CDR3 is 15 residues long. With 1 base clipped from V and 7 bases from J, the junction kept 8 bases outside the gene matches. Per germline, CDR1 LGHDT and CDR2 YNNKEL (reference sequence). For the CDR3, the DNA is TGTGCCAGCAGCCAAGGCCCTCAGGGGGCGCGTGAAGCTTTCTTT. This codes for CASSQGPQGAREAFF.

V is TRBV12-3 or TRBV12-4 and J is TRBJ2-2; 7 bases align to TRBD1. V trimming: 5 bases; J trimming: 0 bases; junction bases outside the gene matches: 9. CDR3 length: 17 residues. The CDR3 nucleotides read TGTGCCAGCAGTCGCAGCCCGGGACAGACGAACACCGGGGAGCTGTTTTTT. It yields the protein CASSRSPGQTNTGELFF.

In its sample, this clonotype was seen many times. The chain has TRBV4-3 and TRBJ2-1; 12 bases line up with TRBD2. CDR1 and CDR2 from the germline V gene are LGHNA and YSLEER. Trimming cost V 2 bases and J 4 bases; bases outside gene matches: 3. The CDR3 sequence is 16 residues long. CDR3 nucleotides: TGCGCCAGCAGCCAACAGGGACTAGCGGGTTACAATGAGCAGTTCTTC. This gives the protein CASSQQGLAGYNEQFF.